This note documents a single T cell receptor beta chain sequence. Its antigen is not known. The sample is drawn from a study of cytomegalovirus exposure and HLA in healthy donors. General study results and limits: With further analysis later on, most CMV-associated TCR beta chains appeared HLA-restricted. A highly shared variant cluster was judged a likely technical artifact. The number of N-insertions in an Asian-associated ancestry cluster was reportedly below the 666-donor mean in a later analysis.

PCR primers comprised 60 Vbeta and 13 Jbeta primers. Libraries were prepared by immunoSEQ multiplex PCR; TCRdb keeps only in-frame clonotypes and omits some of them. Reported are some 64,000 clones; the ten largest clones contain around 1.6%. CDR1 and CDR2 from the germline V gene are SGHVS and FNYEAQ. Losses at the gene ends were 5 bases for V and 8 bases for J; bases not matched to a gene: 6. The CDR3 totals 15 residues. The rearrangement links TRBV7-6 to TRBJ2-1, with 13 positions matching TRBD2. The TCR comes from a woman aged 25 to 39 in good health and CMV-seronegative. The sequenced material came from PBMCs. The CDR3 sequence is CASSNPGLAGHEQFF. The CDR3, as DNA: TGTGCCAGCAGCAACCCGGGACTAGCGGGGCATGAGCAGTTCTTC.